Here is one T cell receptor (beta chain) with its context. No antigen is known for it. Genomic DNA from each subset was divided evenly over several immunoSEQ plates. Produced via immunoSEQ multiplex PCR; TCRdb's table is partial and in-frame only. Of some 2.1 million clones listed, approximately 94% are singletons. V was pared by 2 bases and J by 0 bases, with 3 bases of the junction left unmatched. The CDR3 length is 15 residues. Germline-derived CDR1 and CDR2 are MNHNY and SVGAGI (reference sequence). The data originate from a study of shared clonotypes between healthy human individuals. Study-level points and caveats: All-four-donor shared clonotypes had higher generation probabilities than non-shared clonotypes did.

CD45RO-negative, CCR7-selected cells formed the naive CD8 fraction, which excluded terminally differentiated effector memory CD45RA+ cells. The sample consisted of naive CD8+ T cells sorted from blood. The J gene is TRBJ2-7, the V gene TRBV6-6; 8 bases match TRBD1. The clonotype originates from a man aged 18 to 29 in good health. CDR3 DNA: TGTGCCAGCAGTTACGGGGACAGGAGCTCCTACGAGCAGTACTTC. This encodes CASSYGDRSSYEQYF.